This T cell receptor beta chain was recovered during a study of T cell responses to AZD1222 COVID-19 vaccine. In its sample, this clone was seen a few times. Its antigen is unknown. Clones were sequenced by immunoSEQ multiplex PCR, and TCRdb holds only the in-frame ones, with some missing. Among about 180,000 clones listed, about nine tenths were seen once. Overall study results and limits: After the peak T cell response, and only then, were repertoires sampled. Females outnumbered males among donors, who were mostly white British; clonal diversity was possibly underestimated. Spike was spanned by vaccine-associated CD4 TCRs, with dominance at 160-218 and 743-854.

CDR3 length: 17 amino acids. Germline loops: CDR1 MDHEN, CDR2 SYDVKM. Trimming removed 4 bases from V and 3 bases from J, with 18 bases in between. Source: peripheral blood, taken 28 days after the second AZD1222 dose. The chain couples TRBV28 to TRBJ1-4, with D uncertain. The clonotype was recovered from an adult who received the AZD1222 COVID-19 vaccine. The CDR3 region has the DNA TGTGCCAGCAGTTCGTCAAGTTGGGCATCGGCTAATGAAAAACTGTTTTTT. This codes for CASSSSSWASANEKLFF.